The TCR beta chain under discussion was sequenced for a study of OX40 agonist ivuxolimab in advanced cancers. In the study overall: Partial response was recorded in three patients: one hepatocellular carcinoma and two cutaneous melanoma cases.

The table lists this clone with a few counts. V lost 10 bases to trimming and J lost 0 bases, with 16 bases between them. Germline assignment: CDR1 MNHNS and CDR2 SASEGT. This CDR3 spans 15 amino acids. The repertoire was sequenced with immunoSEQ multiplex PCR; TCRdb's copy has only in-frame clones and lacks some. Seen here are 60,000 or so clones, around 83% observed once, and the top ten hold under 6%. This clonotype was sampled from an adult with an advanced solid tumor such as melanoma, head and neck, liver or kidney cancer. The source was CD4+ or CD8+ T cells sorted from blood, collected in a trial of the OX40 agonist ivuxolimab. The rearrangement links TRBV6-1 to TRBJ1-3; possible D gene TRBD1, 5 bases. As DNA, the CDR3 is TGTGCCACTTCCTCCGGGACCTTCTCTGGAAACACCATATATTTT. Encoded protein: CATSSGTFSGNTIYF.